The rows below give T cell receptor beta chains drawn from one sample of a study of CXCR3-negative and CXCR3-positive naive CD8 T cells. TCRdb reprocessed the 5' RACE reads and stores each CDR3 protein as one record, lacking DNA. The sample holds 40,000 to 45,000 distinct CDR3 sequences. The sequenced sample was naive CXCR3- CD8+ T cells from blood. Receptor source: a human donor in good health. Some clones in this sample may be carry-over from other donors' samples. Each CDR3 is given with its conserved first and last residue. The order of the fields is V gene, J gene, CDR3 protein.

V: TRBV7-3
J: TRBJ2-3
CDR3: CASSPILGRPDTQYF

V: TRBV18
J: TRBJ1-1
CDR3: CACSPTQGPVNTEAFF

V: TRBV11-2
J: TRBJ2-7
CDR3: CASSFAGGYEQYF

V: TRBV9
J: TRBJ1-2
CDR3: CASSQGTGYGYTF

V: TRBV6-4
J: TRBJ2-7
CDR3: CASSDPPASVSYEQYF

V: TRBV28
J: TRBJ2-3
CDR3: CASSLPAGTDTQYF

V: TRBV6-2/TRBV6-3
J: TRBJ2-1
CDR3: CASSRTGGSYNEQFF

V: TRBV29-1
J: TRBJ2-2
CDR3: CSVEASGVNTGEPFF

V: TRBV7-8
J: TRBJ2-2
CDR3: CASSLAFIYQDGNTGELFF

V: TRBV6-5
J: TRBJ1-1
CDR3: CASSYATGLNTEAFF

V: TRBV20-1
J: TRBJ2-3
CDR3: CSASWRDSTDTQYF

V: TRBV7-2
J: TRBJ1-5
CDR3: CASSLADSNQPQHF

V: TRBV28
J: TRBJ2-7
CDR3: CASSRSRDIYEQYF

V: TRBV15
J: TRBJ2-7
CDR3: CATSRDNYVSGVGYEQYF

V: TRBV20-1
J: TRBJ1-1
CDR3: CSAREPRSHTEAFF